The 20 T cell receptor beta chains below were found in one sample sequenced in a study of CD8 T cells in ankylosing spondylitis. Study-level results: A TCR beta motif of 8 or 9 highly homologous variants appeared characteristic of ankylosing spondylitis blood.

Antigens for these TCRs are unknown. MiXCR, applied by TCRdb to the 5' RACE reads, yields one record per CDR3 protein. The sample lists about 510,000 distinct CDR3 sequences, less than 6% seen once, with roughly 3.3% in the top ten. Sequencing input: blood, either unsorted or a sorted T cell fraction (not recorded which). These TCRs come from a male donor with ankylosing spondylitis.

This clonotype turned up a few times. The chain joins TRBV4-3 to TRBJ2-3; 15 nucleotides align to TRBD2. J was trimmed by 6 bases and V by 3 bases; bases with no gene match: 7. The CDR3 sequence is 17 residues long. CDR1 LGHNA and CDR2 YSLEER come from the germline V gene. CDR3 sequence: CASSQGTSGGPWDTQYF. In DNA, the CDR3 is TGCGCCAGCAGCCAGGGGACTAGCGGGGGGCCTTGGGATACGCAGTATTTT.

V is TRBV21-1 and J is TRBJ2-5; TRBD1, as called in the table, went unchecked against the DNA. TRBV21-1 is a pseudogene locus. The length of the CDR3 is 14 residues. The CDR3 region is CASTSVDSQETQYF. The CDR3 coding sequence is TGTGCCAGCACCTCAGTGGACAGTCAAGAGACCCAGTACTTC.

This clonotype was recorded many times. This chain links TRBV11-1 with TRBJ2-1, with TRBD2 identical over 8 bases. Trimming at V came to 0 bases and at J to 0 bases, leaving 10 bases not matched to a gene. The CDR3 runs 19 residues. Germline CDR1 SGHAT, CDR2 FQDESV (reference sequence). The CDR3 DNA follows: TGTGCCAGCAGCTTAGCCTTAGCGGGACCCCTTAGCTCCTACAATGAGCAGTTCTTC. It encodes CASSLALAGPLSSYNEQFF. The whole variable domain, remainder taken from reference TRBV11-1 and TRBJ2-1, is EAEVAQSPRYKITEKSQAVAFWCDPISGHATLYWYRQILGQGPELLVQFQDESVVDDSQLPKDRFSAERLKGVDSTLKIQPAELGDSAMYLCASSLALAGPLSSYNEQFFGPGTRLTVL.

At least ten counts were recorded for this clonotype. The DNA of the CDR3 is TGTGCCACCAGCAATGGACTAGCGCTTAGCTCCTACAATGAGCAGTTCTTC. Amino acid sequence: CATSNGLALSSYNEQFF. The chain uses TRBV15 and TRBJ2-1; 9 nucleotides align to TRBD2. The CDR3 is made up of 17 amino acids. Per the germline V gene, CDR1 is LNHNV and CDR2 is YYDKDF (reference sequence). V lost 4 bases and J lost 0; bases outside the gene matches: 7.

Turning to this clonotype: A read error is possible here, since a much larger clone lies one base away. The chain recombines TRBV5-1 with TRBJ1-2; 8 bases fit TRBD1. The CDR3 length is 16 residues. The germline CDR1 and CDR2 sequences are SGHRS and YFSETQ. CDR3 nucleotide sequence: TGCGCCAGCAGCTCTGGGACAGGTGATTTGAACTATGGCTCCACCTTC. Translating it yields CASSSGTGDLNYGSTF.

This clonotype was picked up many times. This CDR3 reads CASSHWTGGDQPQHF. The CDR3 coding sequence is TGTGCCAGCAGCCACTGGACAGGGGGCGATCAGCCCCAGCATTTT. The V and J genes are TRBV4-2 and TRBJ1-5; TRBD1 matches at 11 bases. Losses at the gene ends were 3 bases for V and 5 bases for J; bases not matched to a gene: 3. The CDR3 consists of 15 residues. CDR1 and CDR2 (germline): LGHNA, YNFKEQ.

As for this clonotype: It may be a read error: a sequence one base away is much more abundant. The chain carries TRBV20-1 and TRBJ2-1, with 7 positions matching TRBD1. V shed 5 bases, J shed 11 bases, and the junction held 9 bases outside the gene matches. Per the germline V gene, CDR1 is DFQATT and CDR2 is SNEGSKA (reference sequence). This CDR3 has 12 amino acids. The CDR3: CSAGTDSLKQFF. The CDR3, as DNA: TGCAGTGCTGGGACAGATTCACTGAAGCAGTTCTTC.

This clonotype occurred many times. The chain links TRBV5-1 to TRBJ1-2, with 7 positions matching TRBD1. Germline V gene sequence: CDR1 SGHRS, CDR2 YFSETQ. Trimming removed 3 bases from V and 8 bases from J; junction bases left unmatched: 7. The CDR3 is 13 residues long. This CDR3 is CASSWGTEGGYTF. Written as DNA, the CDR3 is TGCGCCAGCAGCTGGGGGACAGAAGGGGGCTACACCTTC.

This clonotype showed up many times. The V gene is TRBV4-2, the J gene TRBJ1-2; D not certain. The V end was cut by 0 bases, the J end by 2 bases, with 10 bases between. This CDR3 region has 15 residues. CDR1 is LGHNA and CDR2 is YNFKEQ in the germline V gene. The CDR3 bases are TGTGCCAGCAGCCAAGATGTAACGTTCAACTATGGCTACACCTTC. As protein: CASSQDVTFNYGYTF.

This clonotype was recorded at least ten times. V gene TRBV12-3 or TRBV12-4 combines with J gene TRBJ2-2, with a weak D call TRBD1 (6 bases). Trimming took off 1 base at V and 2 bases at J, with 11 bases between the two ends. This CDR3 comprises 16 residues. This chain's CDR3 is CASSLGWGLNTGELFF. CDR3 coding DNA: TGTGCCAGCAGTTTAGGTTGGGGGCTTAACACCGGGGAGCTGTTTTTT.

The chain links TRBV6-2 or TRBV6-3 to TRBJ2-2, with 9 bases matching TRBD1. The CDR3 has 14 amino acids. Germline V lookup: CDR1 MNHEY, CDR2 SVGEGT. J gave up 7 bases and V 8 bases, and 8 bases lay outside the gene matches. Written as DNA, the CDR3 is TGTGCCAGCCTCCGGGACAGGGCGATCGGGGAGCTGTTTTTT. Encoded protein: CASLRDRAIGELFF.

This clonotype was found many times. V usage is TRBV20-1 and J usage is TRBJ2-7; TRBD2 agrees at 9 bases. The germline gives CDR1 DFQATT, CDR2 SNEGSKA (reference sequence). This CDR3 region has 15 residues. Trimming cost V 1 base and J 2 bases; bases outside gene matches: 6. The CDR3 loop reads CSARVVVAGAYEQYF. The CDR3 region has the DNA TGCAGTGCTAGAGTCGTAGTAGCGGGAGCCTACGAGCAGTACTTC.

There are many counts of this clonotype. The rearrangement joins TRBV5-1 to TRBJ2-1, with 9 positions matching TRBD2. V gave up 0 bases and J gave up 0 bases; unmatched junction bases: 7. The CDR3 totals 18 residues. Germline values: CDR1 SGHRS, CDR2 YFSETQ. CDR3 bases: TGCGCCAGCAGCTTGGTAGGCAGCGGGGGGAGCTCCTACAATGAGCAGTTCTTC. Its protein is CASSLVGSGGSSYNEQFF.

This clonotype was detected a few times. The chain combines TRBV11-2 with TRBJ1-1, with D uncertain. CDR1 is SGHAT and CDR2 is FQNNGV in the germline V gene. The CDR3 is made up of 16 amino acids. Trimming pared 2 bases from V and 5 bases from J, leaving 18 bases between. The CDR3 sequence: CASSLRMRVQGTEAFF. For the CDR3, the DNA is TGTGCCAGCAGCTTAAGAATGAGGGTTCAAGGTACTGAAGCTTTCTTT. The full variable domain, completed using reference TRBV11-2 and TRBJ1-1, is EAGVAQSPRYKIIEKRQSVAFWCNPISGHATLYWYQQILGQGPKLLIQFQNNGVVDDSQLPKDRFSAERLKGVDSTLKIQPAKLEDSAVYLCASSLRMRVQGTEAFFGQGTRLTVV.

There are a few counts of this clonotype. The chain combines TRBV6-2 or TRBV6-3 with TRBJ2-2, with D possibly matching TRBD1 (6 bases). CDR1 is MNHEY, CDR2 SVGEGT, per germline. The CDR3 covers 16 residues. The germline V and J ends were trimmed by 4 bases and 5 bases, with 17 bases remaining between them. The CDR3 region is CASSSRDIIGTGELFF. The DNA for the CDR3 is TGTGCCAGCAGTTCCCGGGACATTATAGGTACCGGGGAGCTGTTTTTT.

This clonotype was found a few times. The genes are TRBV18 and TRBJ2-7, with 9 positions matching TRBD1. This CDR3 region has 14 residues. Trimming took 2 bases from V and 3 from J; bases not matched to a gene: 2. Germline V lookup: CDR1 KGHSH, CDR2 LQKENI. CDR3 sequence reads: CASSPSGQGYEQYF. The CDR3 nucleotides read TGTGCCAGCTCACCATCGGGACAGGGCTACGAGCAGTACTTC. Variable domain in full (rest from reference TRBV18 and TRBJ2-7): NAGVMQNPRHLVRRRGQEARLRCSPMKGHSHVYWYRQLPEEGLKFMVYLQKENIIDESGMPKERFSAEFPKEGPSILRIQQVVRGDSAAYFCASSPSGQGYEQYFGPGTRLTVT.

This clonotype showed up many times. The chain links TRBV5-1 to TRBJ1-1, with D possibly being TRBD1 (6 bases). Trimming pared 5 bases from V and 1 base from J, leaving 12 bases between. This CDR3 has 14 residues. Looked up from germline, CDR1 is SGHRS and CDR2 is YFSETQ. The CDR3 loop is CASSFDRTNTEAFF. CDR3 nucleotide sequence: TGCGCCAGCAGTTTTGACAGGACGAACACTGAAGCTTTCTTT.

This clonotype was recorded at least ten times. The chain links TRBV25-1 to TRBJ1-5; a weak D match, TRBD1 (6 bases). In germline, CDR1 is MGHDK, CDR2 SYGVNS. This CDR3 is 14 amino acids long. Deletions cut 4 bases from V and 4 bases from J, with 11 bases between. CDR3 protein: CASSGGPLNQPQHF. CDR3 sequence (DNA): TGTGCCAGCAGTGGGGGGCCTCTGAATCAGCCCCAGCATTTT.

This clonotype has just a few counts. The V and J genes are TRBV28 and TRBJ2-5, with D maybe TRBD2 (6 bases). In germline, CDR1 is MDHEN, CDR2 SYDVKM. The CDR3 runs to 18 residues. V shed 2 bases and J shed 3 bases, with 22 bases lying between them. The CDR3 sequence is CASSLRGVGEVLEETQYF. Written as DNA, the CDR3 is TGTGCCAGCAGTTTAAGAGGGGTAGGGGAGGTACTGGAAGAGACCCAGTACTTC. The full variable domain, with the rest looked up from reference TRBV28 and TRBJ2-5, is DVKVTQSSRYLVKRTGEKVFLECVQDMDHENMFWYRQDPGLGLRLIYFSYDVKMKEKGDIPEGYSVSREKKERFSLILESASTNQTSMYLCASSLRGVGEVLEETQYFGPGTRLLVL.

This clonotype was seen ten or more times. The chain joins TRBV11-2 to TRBJ1-3; D is unresolved. Germline CDR1 and CDR2: SGHAT and FQNNGV. V lost 5 bases and J 4 bases, leaving 9 bases between the germline ends. CDR3 size: 13 residues. CDR3 in DNA: TGTGCCAGCAGCACCGGTCCGGGAAACACCATATATTTT. Translated: CASSTGPGNTIYF.